This T cell receptor (beta chain) appears in the sequencing data of a study of spatial heterogeneity in lung cancer. This clonotype was recorded many times. TCRdb used MiXCR to reprocess the 5' RACE reads, holding one entry per CDR3 protein. The sample contains around 12,000 distinct CDR3 sequences, around 13% of which appear only once. The CDR3 contains 13 residues. Trimming took 5 bases from V and 4 from J; bases not matched to a gene: 4. Germline V lookup: CDR1 DFQATT, CDR2 SNEGSKA (reference sequence). The time point: sample taken at primary tumor resection. Tumor, nontumor lung or frozen PBMC supplied whole RNA, sequenced without sorting.

The chain couples TRBV20-1 to TRBJ2-1; 8 bases are a match to TRBD1. The clonotype originates from a male donor with early-stage non-small cell lung cancer. This sample comprised PBMCs, obtained at surgery. CDR3 sequence (DNA): TGCAGTGCTTGGACAGGGCGTTACAATGAGCAGTTCTTC. As protein: CSAWTGRYNEQFF.